Given below is one T cell receptor (beta chain) in context. Trimming cost V 6 bases and J 7 bases, with 12 bases left between them. This CDR3 is 12 amino acids long. The method was immunoSEQ multiplex PCR; TCRdb's version includes in-frame clones alone and lacks a portion of them. Of under 300,000 clones listed, approximately 88% are singletons. The data belong to a study of blood T cell repertoires in COVID-19. The chain links TRBV12-3 or TRBV12-4 to TRBJ1-2; possibly TRBD1 for D (5 bases). Sequencing input: PBMCs or T cells enriched from blood (not recorded which). The receptor was derived from a woman in her thirties who had recovered from COVID-19. CDR3 amino acids: CASSIGGAGYTF. CDR3 DNA: TGTGCCAGCAGCATCGGAGGGGCTGGCTACACCTTC.